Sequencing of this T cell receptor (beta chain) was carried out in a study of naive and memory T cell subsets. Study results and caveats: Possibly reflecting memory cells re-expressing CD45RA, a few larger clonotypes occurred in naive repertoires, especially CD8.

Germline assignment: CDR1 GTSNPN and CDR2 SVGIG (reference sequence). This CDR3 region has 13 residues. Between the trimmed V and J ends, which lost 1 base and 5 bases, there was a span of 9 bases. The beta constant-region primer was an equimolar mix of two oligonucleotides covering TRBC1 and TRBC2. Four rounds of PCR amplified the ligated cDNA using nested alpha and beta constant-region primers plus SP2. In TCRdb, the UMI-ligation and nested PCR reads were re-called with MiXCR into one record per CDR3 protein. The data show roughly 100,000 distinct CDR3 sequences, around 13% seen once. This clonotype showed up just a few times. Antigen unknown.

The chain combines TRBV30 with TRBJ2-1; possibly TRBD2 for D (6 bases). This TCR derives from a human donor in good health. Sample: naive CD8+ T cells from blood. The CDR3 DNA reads TGTGCCTGGAGTGAGGGACTCAACAATGAGCAGTTCTTC. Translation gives CAWSEGLNNEQFF.